Shown below are 20 T cell receptor beta chains from a single sample sequenced in a study of blood T cell repertoires in COVID-19. Clones were read by immunoSEQ multiplex PCR, and TCRdb kept only the in-frame ones, dropping some. The sample lists under 200,000 clones, more than 90% occurring once. Sequencing input: peripheral blood. These receptors originate from a man aged 45-65 years with acute or convalescent COVID-19.

The CDR3 DNA sequence: TGTGCCAGTAGCTCTCAGGGGGGTGATCAGCCCCAGCATTTT. Translation gives CASSSQGGDQPQHF. This chain uses TRBV19 with TRBJ1-5, with 7 bases that match TRBD1. The CDR3 sequence is 14 residues long. Germline values: CDR1 LNHDA, CDR2 SQIVND (reference sequence). V lost 6 bases and J lost 5; bases outside the gene matches: 7.

The gene calls are TRBV28 and TRBJ2-3; D ambiguous. The CDR3 covers 15 residues. Trimming shortened V by 4 bases and J by 1 base, and 12 bases separated the two germline ends. CDR1 is MDHEN, CDR2 SYDVKM, per germline. The CDR3 sequence is CASSSAGQGTDTQYF. In DNA form, the CDR3 reads TGTGCCAGCAGTTCGGCCGGCCAGGGCACAGATACGCAGTATTTT.

This clone was recorded only once. The chain recombines TRBV5-6 with TRBJ2-2, with TRBD1 as a possible D gene (6 bases). Trimming shortened V by 2 bases and J by 5 bases, and 13 bases separated the two germline ends. The CDR3 spans 15 residues. The germline gives CDR1 SGHDT, CDR2 YYEEEE. CDR3 DNA sequence: TGTGCCAGCAGCTTTCGCGACAGGCAGACCGGGGAGCTGTTTTTT. This encodes CASSFRDRQTGELFF.

The V and J genes are TRBV5-4 and TRBJ2-7, with 7 bases lining up with TRBD2. The CDR3 sequence is 14 residues long. CDR1 SGHNT and CDR2 YYREEE come from the germline V gene (reference sequence). V lost 5 bases, J lost 3 bases, and 8 bases stayed unmatched. CDR3 amino acids: CASSSPGLSYEQYF. In DNA, the CDR3 is TGTGCCAGCAGTTCTCCGGGACTAAGCTACGAGCAGTACTTC.

This clone showed up just a few times. The genes are TRBV7-2 and TRBJ2-1; 7 nucleotides align to TRBD2. V was clipped by 5 bases and J by 3 bases; unmatched bases: 10. The germline CDR1 and CDR2 sequences are SGHTA and FQGNSA. The CDR3 spans 16 residues. DNA of the CDR3: TGTGCCAGCAGCAAAGATGGGGACTACCACTACAATGAGCAGTTCTTC. Encoded protein: CASSKDGDYHYNEQFF.

CDR3 protein: CASRTTGLVPNEQFF. In DNA, the CDR3 is TGTGCCAGCAGGACCACGGGACTAGTCCCCAATGAGCAGTTCTTC. The chain joins TRBV27 to TRBJ2-1; 8 bases agree with TRBD2. Germline assignment: CDR1 MNHEY and CDR2 SMNVEV (reference sequence). The CDR3 has 15 amino acids. The V gene end was trimmed by 6 bases and the J gene end by 6 bases; junction bases not matched to a gene: 10.

The CDR3 reads CASRLNPGGYTF. CDR3 in DNA: TGTGCCAGCAGGTTGAACCCCGGTGGCTACACCTTC. The chain employs TRBV5-6 and TRBJ1-2, with no clear D. This CDR3 comprises 12 residues. V shed 5 bases and J shed 7 bases, with 12 bases lying between them. From germline, CDR1 is SGHDT and CDR2 YYEEEE.

The rearrangement uses TRBV10-2 and TRBJ1-1; TRBD1 agrees at 7 bases. The CDR3 has 12 residues. The V gene's germline CDR1 is WSHSY and CDR2 SAAADI. The V gene end was trimmed by 6 bases and the J gene end by 12 bases; junction bases not matched to a gene: 10. In DNA form, the CDR3 reads TGCGCCAGCAGCTTAGGGGGCCCGGAAACTTTCTTT. Protein: CASSLGGPETFF.

The V and J genes are TRBV28 and TRBJ1-2; TRBD1 matches 9 bases. Germline lookup yields CDR1 MDHEN and CDR2 SYDVKM. The V segment lost 6 bases and the J segment 5 bases; nucleotides outside the gene matches: 4. The CDR3 spans 13 residues. Here the CDR3 reads CASSRDRGYGYTF. The CDR3 DNA follows: TGTGCCAGCAGCCGCGACAGGGGGTATGGCTACACCTTC.

The V call is TRBV7-9, the J call TRBJ2-7; 10 bases fit TRBD2. V shed 4 bases and J 0 bases; nucleotides not matched to a gene: 6. Germline CDR1 reads SEHNR; CDR2 reads FQNEAQ (reference sequence). The CDR3 runs 16 residues. The CDR3 bases are TGTGCCAGCAGCTCAGACGGACTAGCGGTCTCCTACGAGCAGTACGTC. Translated: CASSSDGLAVSYEQYV.

The chain carries TRBV7-9 and TRBJ2-2; 10 bases fit TRBD1. The ends lost 2 bases at V and 5 bases at J; junction bases unmatched: 5. Germline-derived CDR1 and CDR2 are SEHNR and FQNEAQ (reference sequence). This CDR3 has 16 residues. As DNA, the CDR3 is TGTGCCAGCAGCTTAAGGGACAGGGGTGATACCGGGGAGCTGTTTTTT. This codes for CASSLRDRGDTGELFF.

V is TRBV29-1 and J is TRBJ2-1, with 7 bases identical to TRBD2. This CDR3 contains 15 residues. After removal of 7 bases from V and 2 bases from J, the junction contained 11 bases not matched to a gene. Per germline, CDR1 SQVTM and CDR2 ANQGSEA. CDR3 sequence (DNA): TGCAGCGCCGTGGCGGGCGGGAGCCCCTACAATGAGCAGTTCTTC. Translated: CSAVAGGSPYNEQFF.

The V and J genes are TRBV19 and TRBJ1-5, with D tentatively TRBD1 (5 bases). Trimming pared 6 bases from V and 0 bases from J, leaving 18 bases between. The length of the CDR3 is 17 residues. CDR1 and CDR2 (germline): LNHDA, SQIVND (reference sequence). The CDR3 sequence: CASSHLQTAYSNQPQHF. The CDR3 bases are TGTGCCAGTAGCCACCTCCAGACAGCCTATAGCAATCAGCCCCAGCATTTT. The full variable domain, in which reference TRBV19 and TRBJ1-5 provide the parts outside the CDR3, is DGGITQSPKYLFRKEGQNVTLSCEQNLNHDAMYWYRQDPGQGLRLIYYSQIVNDFQKGDIAEGYSVSREKKESFPLTVTSAQKNPTAFYLCASSHLQTAYSNQPQHFGDGTRLSIL.

This chain connects TRBV5-6 to TRBJ2-1; 8 bases agree with TRBD1. This CDR3 contains 15 residues. The J segment lost 3 bases and the V segment lost 2 bases, leaving 4 bases of the junction unmatched. Germline V gene data show CDR1 as SGHDT and CDR2 as YYEEEE. The CDR3 reads CASSLQGVIYNEQFF. CDR3 nucleotides: TGTGCCAGCAGCTTACAGGGGGTAATCTACAATGAGCAGTTCTTC.

The genes are TRBV30 and TRBJ1-2, with D unclear. This CDR3 has 13 amino acids. Germline V lookup: CDR1 GTSNPN, CDR2 SVGIG (reference sequence). V was clipped by 4 bases and J by 8 bases, with 17 bases between them. This CDR3 is CAWILPLTGGYTF. CDR3 DNA: TGTGCCTGGATATTACCGCTGACGGGGGGCTACACCTTC.

This clone was counted between two and nine times. This sequence joins TRBV19 and TRBJ2-1; 15 nucleotides line up with TRBD2. J lost 9 bases, V lost 5 bases, and 8 bases had no gene match. CDR3 length equals 16 residues. CDR1 is LNHDA and CDR2 is SQIVND in the germline V gene (reference sequence). The CDR3 DNA reads TGTGCCAGTAGTTTCAGGACTAGCGGGGGGGCCGGTGAGCAGTTCTTC. Translating gives CASSFRTSGGAGEQFF.

This chain connects TRBV10-3 to TRBJ1-2; maybe TRBD1 (6 bases). Trimming took 11 bases from V and 0 from J, leaving 13 bases between them. The CDR3 runs to 13 residues. The germline V gene encodes CDR1 ENHRY and CDR2 SYGVKD. The CDR3 protein is CAAVQGTNYGYTF. The CDR3 DNA reads TGTGCCGCAGTTCAGGGGACTAACTATGGCTACACCTTC.

The chain links TRBV10-3 to TRBJ2-1, with a tentative D call TRBD1 (6 bases). The CDR3 is 12 amino acids. From germline, CDR1 is ENHRY and CDR2 SYGVKD. Trimming took 6 bases from V and 9 from J, leaving 12 bases between them. The CDR3 bases are TGTGCCATCAGCTCACTACAGGGTGAGCAGTTCTTC. Translation: CAISSLQGEQFF.

The chain links TRBV6-5 to TRBJ1-1, with D tentatively TRBD1 (5 bases). V lost 2 bases and J lost 4, with 14 bases in between. CDR1 is MNHEY and CDR2 is SVGAGI in the germline V gene. This CDR3 contains 15 residues. The DNA of the CDR3 is TGTGCCAGCAGTTACGAGGGGACGGGAGTCACTGAAGCTTTCTTT. Residues: CASSYEGTGVTEAFF.

V usage is TRBV7-2 and J usage is TRBJ1-6; D not certain. Per germline, CDR1 SGHTA and CDR2 FQGNSA. Trimming stripped 5 bases from V and 7 bases from J, with 18 bases between. This CDR3 is built from 16 residues. The CDR3 spells CASSNPSAGGNSPLHF. The CDR3 DNA follows: TGTGCCAGCAGCAACCCAAGCGCGGGTGGAAATTCACCCCTCCACTTT.